This T cell receptor beta chain derives from a study of blood T cell repertoires in COVID-19. The data were produced by immunoSEQ multiplex PCR, yet TCRdb's version contains in-frame clones alone and is incomplete. The data contain tens of thousands of clones, about 88% of them singletons. The germline V and J ends were trimmed by 1 base and 4 bases, with 5 bases remaining between them. Germline loops: CDR1 SGHVS, CDR2 FQNEAQ. This CDR3 spans 12 amino acids. The chain recombines TRBV7-8 with TRBJ2-7; D gene uncertain. The TCR was taken from a human donor in a cohort sampled during active COVID-19. The sequenced sample was peripheral blood. CDR3 sequence: CASSLVAYEQYF. DNA for the CDR3: TGTGCCAGCAGCTTAGTCGCGTACGAGCAGTACTTC.